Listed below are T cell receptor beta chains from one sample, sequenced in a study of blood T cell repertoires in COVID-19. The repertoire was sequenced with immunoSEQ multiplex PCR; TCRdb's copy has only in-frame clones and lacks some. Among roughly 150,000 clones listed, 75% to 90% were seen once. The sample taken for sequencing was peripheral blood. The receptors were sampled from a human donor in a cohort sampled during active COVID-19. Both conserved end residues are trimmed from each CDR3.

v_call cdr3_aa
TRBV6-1 ASSDGGWHQPQH
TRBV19 ASSIGAGGPNEQF
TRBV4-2 ASSKPGQGANIQY
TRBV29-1 SVEGAPYGYT
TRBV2 ASNRDTNYGYT
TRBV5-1 ASNYGSGVATDTQY
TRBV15 ATSYVTGGDNEQF
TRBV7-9 ASSRLAGEYNEQF
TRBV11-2 ASSFRTDNTEAF
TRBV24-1 ATSDLQTGRPDTQY
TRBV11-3 ASSFSLAADTQY
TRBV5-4 ASSLGLPAYNEQF
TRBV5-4 ASSGLAGELGTGELF
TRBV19 ASSIRRGSTMPDEQF